These 19 T cell receptor beta chains originate from one sample sequenced in a study of long-term antiretroviral therapy in people with HIV. Sequencing relied on immunoSEQ assay v3.0, run at survey level. Assay: immunoSEQ multiplex PCR; the TCRdb copy retains only in-frame clones and omits some. The profile shows 20,000 to 25,000 clones, 84% of them singletons. Sequences were derived from unsorted PBMCs, sampled 0.1 years before starting antiretroviral therapy. These receptors originate from a man younger than 35 with HIV.

The chain recombines TRBV7-9 with TRBJ2-7, with no clear D. This CDR3 has 14 residues. Trimming cost V 1 base and J 5 bases, with 12 bases left between them. CDR1 and CDR2 (germline): SEHNR, FQNEAQ (reference sequence). DNA of the CDR3: TGTGCCAGCAGCTTAGACACGGTGACGGACGAGCAGTACTTC. Translation gives CASSLDTVTDEQYF.

The sample holds one count of this clone. The chain uses TRBV9 and TRBJ2-7, with D possibly matching TRBD2 (6 bases). Germline V gene lookup returns CDR1 SGDLS and CDR2 YYNGEE. V lost 0 bases and J 5 bases, leaving 15 bases between the germline ends. This CDR3 is 15 amino acids long. CDR3 residues: CASSVEGTHGDEQYF. The CDR3 nucleotides are TGTGCCAGCAGCGTAGAGGGGACTCATGGGGACGAGCAGTACTTC.

This clone showed up just once. The J gene is TRBJ2-7, the V gene TRBV7-9, with D unresolved. Germline V gives CDR1 SEHNR, CDR2 FQNEAQ (reference sequence). The CDR3 consists of 12 residues. V lost 4 bases, J lost 10 bases, and 14 bases lay in between. The CDR3, as DNA: TGTGCCAGCAGCTCCCAAAAGGGTAACCAGTACTTC. Encoded protein: CASSSQKGNQYF.

This chain uses TRBV4-1 with TRBJ2-7; unclear D gene. This CDR3 comprises 14 residues. The germline V gene has CDR1 MGHRA and CDR2 YSYEKL. V lost 0 bases, J lost 5 bases, and 11 bases lay in between. The CDR3 loop reads CASSQETPFDEQYF. For the CDR3, the DNA is TGCGCCAGCAGCCAAGAAACCCCCTTTGACGAGCAGTACTTC.

In DNA, the CDR3 is TGTGCCAGCAGCCCCCCTTTAACAGATACGCAGTATTTT. It encodes CASSPPLTDTQYF. This sequence joins TRBV7-2 and TRBJ2-3; D remains ambiguous. CDR3 size: 13 residues. CDR1 SGHTA and CDR2 FQGNSA come from the germline V gene. The V end was cut by 5 bases, the J end by 3 bases, with 9 bases between. Full variable domain (outside the CDR3, taken from reference TRBV7-2 and TRBJ2-3): GAGVSQSPSNKVTEKGKDVELRCDPISGHTALYWYRQSLGQGLEFLIYFQGNSAPDKSGLPSDRFSAERTGGSVSTLTIQRTQQEDSAVYLCASSPPLTDTQYFGPGTRLTVL.

This chain links TRBV6-1 with TRBJ2-2, with 7 positions matching TRBD2. The CDR3 runs 18 residues. V trimming: 2 bases; J trimming: 1 base; junction bases outside the gene matches: 10. Germline assignment: CDR1 MNHNS and CDR2 SASEGT. The CDR3 is CASSEMRLAVLNTGELFF. The CDR3 bases are TGTGCCAGCAGTGAAATGCGGCTAGCGGTTCTGAACACCGGGGAGCTGTTTTTT.

The chain links TRBV4-1 to TRBJ1-4; D is unclear. Germline CDR1 is MGHRA and CDR2 is YSYEKL. V was cut by 0 bases and J by 1 base, with 6 bases left in between. The CDR3 consists of 15 residues. The CDR3 loop is CASSQEWITNEKLFF. CDR3 nucleotides: TGCGCCAGCAGCCAAGAGTGGATAACTAATGAAAAACTGTTTTTT.

This clone came up a few times. This chain connects TRBV30 to TRBJ1-2, with D possibly being TRBD1 (6 bases). The CDR3 covers 12 residues. CDR1 GTSNPN and CDR2 SVGIG come from the germline V gene (reference sequence). V was clipped by 2 bases and J by 8 bases, with 12 bases between them. CDR3 sequence reads: CAWSTSGGGYTF. The CDR3 DNA reads as TGTGCCTGGAGTACTTCCGGGGGCGGCTACACCTTC. The full variable domain, with the rest looked up from reference TRBV30 and TRBJ1-2, is SQTIHQWPATLVQPVGSPLSLECTVEGTSNPNLYWYRQAAGRGLQLLFYSVGIGQISSEVPQNLSASRPQDRQFILSSKKLLLSDSGFYLCAWSTSGGGYTFGSGTRLTVV.

This rearrangement joins TRBV7-2 to TRBJ2-4; the D gene is possibly TRBD1 (6 bases). The V gene lost 7 bases and the J gene lost 3 bases, with 10 bases spanning the gap. CDR3 length equals 13 residues. Germline V CDR1 and CDR2: SGHTA, FQGNSA. CDR3 nucleotide sequence: TGTGCCAGCACCTCAGGGGTCAAAAACATTCAGTACTTC. Its translation: CASTSGVKNIQYF.

J is TRBJ2-1 and V is TRBV27, with D possibly being TRBD1 (6 bases). CDR3 length equals 15 residues. Trimming stripped 7 bases from V and 2 bases from J, with 15 bases between. From germline, CDR1 is MNHEY and CDR2 SMNVEV (reference sequence). CDR3 sequence reads: CASNFGTSPYNEQFF. The CDR3 DNA is TGTGCCAGCAACTTCGGGACATCGCCCTACAATGAGCAGTTCTTC.

The chain is built from TRBV6-1 and TRBJ2-5; 7 nucleotides match TRBD2. V trimming: 2 bases; J trimming: 1 base; junction bases outside the gene matches: 4. Germline V gene data show CDR1 as MNHNS and CDR2 as SASEGT. The CDR3 is 15 amino acids. The DNA of the CDR3 is TGTGCCAGCAGTGAAACAACGGGGGGCCAAGAGACCCAGTACTTC. Encoded protein: CASSETTGGQETQYF.

This rearrangement joins TRBV6-5 to TRBJ2-2; TRBD1 might be the D (5 bases). Trimming removed 6 bases at V and 3 bases at J, with 5 bases between. From germline, CDR1 is MNHEY and CDR2 SVGAGI. CDR3 size: 12 residues. The chain's CDR3 is CASRGDTGELFF. In DNA, the CDR3 is TGTGCCAGCAGAGGGGACACCGGGGAGCTGTTTTTT.

This clone occurred a few times. The rearrangement uses TRBV7-3 and TRBJ2-7, with 7 bases identical to TRBD2. The CDR3 spans 15 residues. Germline V gene lookup returns CDR1 SGHTA and CDR2 FQGTGA. V dropped 1 base and J dropped 4; count of bases not matched to a gene: 7. The CDR3 is CASSLNGGSVYEQYF. The CDR3 DNA follows: TGTGCCAGCAGCTTAAATGGCGGGAGCGTATACGAGCAGTACTTC.

The chain couples TRBV4-1 to TRBJ2-7; 8 bases agree with TRBD1. The CDR3 contains 17 residues. V lost 0 bases to trimming and J lost 0 bases; unmatched junction nucleotides: 7. The germline V gene encodes CDR1 MGHRA and CDR2 YSYEKL. Written as DNA, the CDR3 is TGCGCCAGCAGCCAAGACCAGGGACAGGAAAGCTCCTACGAGCAGTACTTC. This sequence encodes CASSQDQGQESSYEQYF.

J is TRBJ2-3 and V is TRBV9, with 7 bases aligning to TRBD1. V dropped 0 bases and J dropped 0; count of bases not matched to a gene: 7. This CDR3 region has 17 residues. The V gene's germline CDR1 is SGDLS and CDR2 YYNGEE. The CDR3 nucleotides are TGTGCCAGCAGCGTAGAAGGGGACAGAACTAGCACAGATACGCAGTATTTT. Its protein is CASSVEGDRTSTDTQYF.

The chain joins TRBV6-1 to TRBJ2-3; D possibly corresponds to TRBD2 (6 bases). The CDR3 runs 16 residues. V was shortened by 2 bases and J by 0 bases, with 12 bases between the two germline ends. CDR1 and CDR2 from the germline V gene are MNHNS and SASEGT. As DNA, the CDR3 is TGTGCCAGCAGTGAACTTCTAGCGCTTAGCACAGATACGCAGTATTTT. It translates to CASSELLALSTDTQYF.

V and J are TRBV23-1 and TRBJ1-5; possibly TRBD1 for D (6 bases). TRBV23-1 counts as an open reading frame of uncertain function. The germline V and J ends were trimmed by 4 bases and 7 bases, with 17 bases remaining between them. This CDR3 region has 15 residues. The CDR3 is CASSPPRGRDQPQHF. In DNA, the CDR3 is TGCGCCAGCAGTCCCCCCAGGGGAAGGGACCAGCCCCAGCATTTT.

Here the CDR3 DNA reads TGTGCCTGGAGTGTACTCGGGACAGCTAATGAAAAACTGTTTTTT. This translates into CAWSVLGTANEKLFF. The chain combines TRBV30 with TRBJ1-4; TRBD1 matches at 7 bases. The CDR3 has 15 residues. Unmatched junction bases numbered 4, after V lost 0 bases and J lost 3 bases. Germline V gene sequence: CDR1 GTSNPN, CDR2 SVGIG (reference sequence). Based on the CDR3 plus reference TRBV30 and TRBJ1-4, the full variable domain is SQTIHQWPATLVQPVGSPLSLECTVEGTSNPNLYWYRQAAGRGLQLLFYSVGIGQISSEVPQNLSASRPQDRQFILSSKKLLLSDSGFYLCAWSVLGTANEKLFFGSGTQLSVL.

The V call is TRBV18, the J call TRBJ2-2, with 8 bases identical to TRBD1. CDR1 KGHSH and CDR2 LQKENI come from the germline V gene. CDR3 length equals 14 residues. The V gene end was trimmed by 7 bases and the J gene end by 1 base; junction bases not matched to a gene: 2. The CDR3 loop reads CASFGQGNTGELFF. In DNA, the CDR3 is TGTGCCAGCTTTGGACAGGGGAACACCGGGGAGCTGTTTTTT.